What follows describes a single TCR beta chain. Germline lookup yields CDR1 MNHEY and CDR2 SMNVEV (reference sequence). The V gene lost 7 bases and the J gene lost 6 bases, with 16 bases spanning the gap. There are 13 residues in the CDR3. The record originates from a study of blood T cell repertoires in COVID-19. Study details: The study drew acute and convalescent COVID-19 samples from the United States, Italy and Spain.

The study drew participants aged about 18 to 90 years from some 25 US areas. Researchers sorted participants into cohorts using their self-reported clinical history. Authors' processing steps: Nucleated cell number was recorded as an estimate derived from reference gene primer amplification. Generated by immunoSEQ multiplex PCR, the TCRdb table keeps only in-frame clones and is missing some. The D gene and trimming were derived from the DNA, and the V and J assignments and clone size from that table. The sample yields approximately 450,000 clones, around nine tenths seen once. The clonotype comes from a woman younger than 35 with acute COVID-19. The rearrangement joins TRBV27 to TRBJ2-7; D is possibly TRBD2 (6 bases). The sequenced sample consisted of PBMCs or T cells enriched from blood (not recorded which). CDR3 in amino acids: CASKWRGVGEQYF. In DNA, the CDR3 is TGTGCCAGCAAGTGGAGGGGTGTAGGCGAGCAGTACTTC.